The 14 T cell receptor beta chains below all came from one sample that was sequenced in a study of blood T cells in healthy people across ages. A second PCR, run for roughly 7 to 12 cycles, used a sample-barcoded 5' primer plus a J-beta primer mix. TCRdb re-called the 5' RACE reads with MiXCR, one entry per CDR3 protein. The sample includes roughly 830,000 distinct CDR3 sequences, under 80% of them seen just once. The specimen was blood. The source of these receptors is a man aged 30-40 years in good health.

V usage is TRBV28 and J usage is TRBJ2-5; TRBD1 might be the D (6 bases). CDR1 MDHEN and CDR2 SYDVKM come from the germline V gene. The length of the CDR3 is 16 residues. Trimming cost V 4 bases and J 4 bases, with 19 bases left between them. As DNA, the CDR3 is TGTGCCAGCAGTTCTGGACAGAATCTGGGGAGAGAGACCCAGTACTTC. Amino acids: CASSSGQNLGRETQYF.

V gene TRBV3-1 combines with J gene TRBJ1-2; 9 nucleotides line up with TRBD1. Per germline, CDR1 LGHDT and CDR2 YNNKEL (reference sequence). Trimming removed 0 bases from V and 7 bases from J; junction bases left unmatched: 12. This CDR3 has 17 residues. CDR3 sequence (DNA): TGTGCCAGCAGCCAAGATACCAACAGGGGGCGCGGAGGTGGCTACACCTTC. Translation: CASSQDTNRGRGGGYTF.

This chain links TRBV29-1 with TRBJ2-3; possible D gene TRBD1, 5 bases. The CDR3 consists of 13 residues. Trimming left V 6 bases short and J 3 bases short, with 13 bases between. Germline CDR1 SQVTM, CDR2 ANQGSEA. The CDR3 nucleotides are TGCAGCGTCGGGTCAGGGCCGACAGATACGCAGTATTTT. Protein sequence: CSVGSGPTDTQYF.

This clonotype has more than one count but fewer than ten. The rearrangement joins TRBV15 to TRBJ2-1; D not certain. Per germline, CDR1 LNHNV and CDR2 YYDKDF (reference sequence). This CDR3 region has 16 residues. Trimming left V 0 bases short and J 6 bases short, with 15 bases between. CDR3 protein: CATSRDGRPERNEQFF. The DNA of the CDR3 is TGTGCCACCAGCAGAGATGGACGCCCGGAACGCAATGAGCAGTTCTTC.

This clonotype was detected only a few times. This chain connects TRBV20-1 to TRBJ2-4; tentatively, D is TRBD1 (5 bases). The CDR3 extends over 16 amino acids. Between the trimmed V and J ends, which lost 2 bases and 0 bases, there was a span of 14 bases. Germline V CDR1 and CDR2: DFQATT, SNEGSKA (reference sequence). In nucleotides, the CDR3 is TGCAGTGCTAGACCGCGACAGCGTCTAGCCAAAAACATTCAGTACTTC. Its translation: CSARPRQRLAKNIQYF.

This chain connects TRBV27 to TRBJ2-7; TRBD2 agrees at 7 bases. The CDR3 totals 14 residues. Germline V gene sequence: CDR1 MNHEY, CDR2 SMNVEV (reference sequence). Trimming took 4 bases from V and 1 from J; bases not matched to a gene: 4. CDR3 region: CASSWDYHSYEQYF. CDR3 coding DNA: TGTGCCAGCAGTTGGGACTATCATTCCTACGAGCAGTACTTC.

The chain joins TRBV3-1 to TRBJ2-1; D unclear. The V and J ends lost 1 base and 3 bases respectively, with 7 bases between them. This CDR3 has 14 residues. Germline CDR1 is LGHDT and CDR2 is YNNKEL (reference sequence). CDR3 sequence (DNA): TGTGCCAGCAGCCAAGTGGCAGACTACAATGAGCAGTTCTTC. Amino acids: CASSQVADYNEQFF.

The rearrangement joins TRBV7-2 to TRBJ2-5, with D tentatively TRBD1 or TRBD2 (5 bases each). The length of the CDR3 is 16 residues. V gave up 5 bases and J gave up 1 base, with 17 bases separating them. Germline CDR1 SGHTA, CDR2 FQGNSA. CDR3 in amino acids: CASSPGGGWGQETQYF. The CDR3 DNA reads TGTGCCAGCAGCCCCGGTGGGGGTTGGGGCCAAGAGACCCAGTACTTC. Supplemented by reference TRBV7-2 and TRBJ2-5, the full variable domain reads GAGVSQSPSNKVTEKGKDVELRCDPISGHTALYWYRQSLGQGLEFLIYFQGNSAPDKSGLPSDRFSAERTGGSVSTLTIQRTQQEDSAVYLCASSPGGGWGQETQYFGPGTRLLVL.

Here the CDR3 DNA reads TGTGCCAGCAGCCACGGGGGGGCGGGAGAGCAGTACTTC. Its translation: CASSHGGAGEQYF. The rearrangement uses TRBV27 and TRBJ2-7, with TRBD2 matching over 8 bases. The CDR3 length is 13 residues. The trim removed 6 bases at V and 7 bases at J, leaving 8 bases unmatched. CDR1 is MNHEY, CDR2 SMNVEV, per germline (reference sequence).

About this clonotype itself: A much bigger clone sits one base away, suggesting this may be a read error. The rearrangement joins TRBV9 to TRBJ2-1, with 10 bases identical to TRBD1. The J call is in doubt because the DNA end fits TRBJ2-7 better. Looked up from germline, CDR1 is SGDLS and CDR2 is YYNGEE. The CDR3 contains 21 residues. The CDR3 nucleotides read TGTGCCAGCAGCGAACCTACCGGGACAGGGGCGCTCAGTCGCTCGGGAAATGAGCAGTACTTC. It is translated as CASSEPTGTGALSRSGNEQYF.

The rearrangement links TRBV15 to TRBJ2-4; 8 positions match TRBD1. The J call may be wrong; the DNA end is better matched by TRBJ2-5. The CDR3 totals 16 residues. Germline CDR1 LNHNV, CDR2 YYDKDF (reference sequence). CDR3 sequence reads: CATSDRDRGLQETQYF. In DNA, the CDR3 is TGTGCCACCAGCGATCGAGACAGGGGCTTACAAGAGACCCAGTACTTC.

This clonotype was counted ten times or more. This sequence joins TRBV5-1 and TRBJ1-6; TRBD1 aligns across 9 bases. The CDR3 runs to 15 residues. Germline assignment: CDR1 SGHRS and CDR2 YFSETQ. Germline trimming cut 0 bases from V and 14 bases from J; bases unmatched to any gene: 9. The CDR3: CASSLGDRDPATLHF. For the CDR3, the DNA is TGCGCCAGCAGCTTGGGGGACAGGGATCCCGCCACCCTCCACTTT.

CDR3 coding DNA: TGTGCCAGCAGCCCCCCCAGGGAAGAGACCCAGTACTTC. Translating gives CASSPPREETQYF. The chain recombines TRBV7-9 with TRBJ2-5, with TRBD1 as a possible D gene (5 bases). Germline CDR1 is SEHNR and CDR2 is FQNEAQ (reference sequence). V lost 5 bases and J 3 bases, leaving 10 bases between the germline ends. The CDR3 covers 13 residues.

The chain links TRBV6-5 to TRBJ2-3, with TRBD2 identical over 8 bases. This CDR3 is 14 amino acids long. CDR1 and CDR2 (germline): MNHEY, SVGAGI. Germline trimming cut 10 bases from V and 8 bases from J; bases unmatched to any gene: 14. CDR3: CATSSRGGPGTQYF. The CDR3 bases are TGTGCCACCTCAAGCCGGGGGGGGCCGGGTACGCAGTATTTT.